This T cell receptor beta chain was found in a study of cytomegalovirus exposure and HLA in healthy donors. Regarding the study as a whole: Earlier analysis found most TCR beta V segments productive about 87% or about 30% of the time. In terms of immune exposure information, only CMV serostatus was available. HLA alleles showed associations with 15,000 to 20,000 TCR beta sequences in a later analysis, at a 0.05 false discovery rate.

A word on this clone: Its antigen is unidentified.

PCR involved 60 Vbeta and 13 Jbeta primers. Per the study methods: Roughly 12 million of some 80 million unique TCR beta chains were shared, per a later count. The data were produced by immunoSEQ multiplex PCR, yet TCRdb's version contains in-frame clones alone and is incomplete. Clonal size and the V and J genes are those of that table, whereas D and trimming came from the DNA. The table includes some 140,000 clones, less than 80% detected once. The CDR3 runs 14 residues. From germline, CDR1 is LGHNA and CDR2 YSLEER. V was pared by 3 bases and J by 7 bases, with 12 bases between. Sequences were obtained from PBMCs. This chain connects TRBV4-3 to TRBJ2-2; a possible D gene is TRBD1 (7 bases). This sequence originates from a woman aged 50 to 65 in good health and CMV-seropositive. CDR3 loop: CASSQEGAGGELFF. The CDR3 DNA is TGCGCCAGCAGCCAGGAGGGGGCGGGCGGGGAGCTGTTTTTT.